This entry concerns a single T cell receptor (beta chain). The antigen is unknown. Primers used in a second PCR of roughly 7 to 12 cycles were a sample-barcoded 5' primer and a J-beta primer mix. TCRdb reanalysed the 5' RACE reads using MiXCR and keeps one entry per CDR3 protein. The profile shows 700,000 to 950,000 distinct CDR3 sequences, roughly 50% of them singletons. These data come from a study of blood T cells in healthy people across ages. Germline V lookup: CDR1 SGHTA, CDR2 FQGNSA. The CDR3 extends over 15 amino acids. Findings and caveats of the study: The study found TCR beta diversity correlated strongly with naive T cell percentage.

The receptor comes from a man aged 25 to 40 in good health. The genes are TRBV7-2 and TRBJ2-4; TRBD2 matches 7 bases. Judging by the DNA end, TRBJ2-7 fits better; the J call may be wrong. The sequencing sample was made of blood. CDR3 protein: CASSLGAGLVYEQYF. The CDR3 DNA follows: TGTGCCAGCAGCTTAGGAGCGGGGTTAGTCTACGAGCAGTACTTC.